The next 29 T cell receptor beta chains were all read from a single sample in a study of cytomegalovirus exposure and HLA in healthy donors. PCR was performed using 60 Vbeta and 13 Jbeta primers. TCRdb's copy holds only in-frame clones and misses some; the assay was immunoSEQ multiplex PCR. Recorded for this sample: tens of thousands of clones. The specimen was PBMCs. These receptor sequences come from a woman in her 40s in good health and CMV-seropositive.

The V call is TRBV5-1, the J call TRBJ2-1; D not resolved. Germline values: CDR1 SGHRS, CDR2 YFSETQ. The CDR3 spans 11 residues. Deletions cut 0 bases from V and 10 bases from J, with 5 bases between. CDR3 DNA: TGCGCCAGCAGCTTGGATCGGGAGCAGTTCTTC. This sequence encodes CASSLDREQFF.

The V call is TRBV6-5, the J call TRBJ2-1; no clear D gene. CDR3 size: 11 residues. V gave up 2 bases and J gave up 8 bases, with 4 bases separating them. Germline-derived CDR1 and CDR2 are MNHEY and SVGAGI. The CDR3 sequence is CASSYEDEQFF. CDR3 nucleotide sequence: TGTGCCAGCAGTTACGAGGATGAGCAGTTCTTC.

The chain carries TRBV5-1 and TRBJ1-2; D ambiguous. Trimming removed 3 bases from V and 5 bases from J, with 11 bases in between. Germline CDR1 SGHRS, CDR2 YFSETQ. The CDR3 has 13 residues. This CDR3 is CASSSGLAYGYTF. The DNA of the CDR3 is TGCGCCAGCAGCTCCGGACTTGCATATGGCTACACCTTC.

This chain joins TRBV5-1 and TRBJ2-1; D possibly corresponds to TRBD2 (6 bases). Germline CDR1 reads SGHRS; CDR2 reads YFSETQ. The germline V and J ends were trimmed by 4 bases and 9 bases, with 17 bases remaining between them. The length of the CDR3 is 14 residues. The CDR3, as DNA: TGCGCCAGCAGCCCGGGAGTAGATATTAGTGAGCAGTTCTTC. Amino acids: CASSPGVDISEQFF.

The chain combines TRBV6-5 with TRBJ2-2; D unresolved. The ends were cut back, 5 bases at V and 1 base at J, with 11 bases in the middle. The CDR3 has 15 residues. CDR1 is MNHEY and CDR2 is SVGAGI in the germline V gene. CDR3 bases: TGTGCCAGCAGTCCCTCATCAGTGAACACCGGGGAGCTGTTTTTT. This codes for CASSPSSVNTGELFF.

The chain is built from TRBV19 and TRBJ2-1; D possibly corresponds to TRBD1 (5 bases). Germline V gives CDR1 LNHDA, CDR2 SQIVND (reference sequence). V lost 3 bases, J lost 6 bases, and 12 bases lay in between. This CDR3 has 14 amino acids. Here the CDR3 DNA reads TGTGCCAGTAGTATGAAGGGGAATGCCAATGAGCAGTTCTTC. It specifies CASSMKGNANEQFF.

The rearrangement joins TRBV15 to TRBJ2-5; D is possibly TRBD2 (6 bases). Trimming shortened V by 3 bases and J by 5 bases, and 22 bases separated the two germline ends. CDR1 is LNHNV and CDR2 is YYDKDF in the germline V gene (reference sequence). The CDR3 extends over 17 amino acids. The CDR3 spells CATSSGRTVTILETQYF. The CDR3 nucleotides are TGTGCCACCAGCAGCGGGAGAACGGTTACAATTCTGGAGACCCAGTACTTC.

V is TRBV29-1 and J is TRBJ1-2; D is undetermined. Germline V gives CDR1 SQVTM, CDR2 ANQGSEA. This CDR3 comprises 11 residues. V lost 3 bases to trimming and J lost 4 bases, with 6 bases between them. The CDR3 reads CSVDFSYGYTF. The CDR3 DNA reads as TGCAGCGTTGATTTCAGCTATGGCTACACCTTC.

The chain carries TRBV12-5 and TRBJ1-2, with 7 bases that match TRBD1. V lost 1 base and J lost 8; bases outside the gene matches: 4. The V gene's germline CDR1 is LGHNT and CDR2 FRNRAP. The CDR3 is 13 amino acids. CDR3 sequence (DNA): TGTGCTAGTGGTTTGGGACAGGGCAGGGGCTACACCTTC. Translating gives CASGLGQGRGYTF.

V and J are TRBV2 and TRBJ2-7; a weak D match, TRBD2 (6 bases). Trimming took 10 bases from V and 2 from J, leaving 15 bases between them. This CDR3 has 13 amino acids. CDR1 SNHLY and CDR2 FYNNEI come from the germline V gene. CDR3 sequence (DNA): TGTGCCACCCGTGGGGACTCCGCCTACGAGCAGTACTTC. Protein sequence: CATRGDSAYEQYF.

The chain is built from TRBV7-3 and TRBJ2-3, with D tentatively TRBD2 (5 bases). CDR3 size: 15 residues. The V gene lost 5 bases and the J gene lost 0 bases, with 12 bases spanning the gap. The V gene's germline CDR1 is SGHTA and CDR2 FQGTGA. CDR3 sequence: CASSRDGGSTDTQYF. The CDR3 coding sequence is TGTGCCAGCAGCAGAGACGGAGGAAGCACAGATACGCAGTATTTT. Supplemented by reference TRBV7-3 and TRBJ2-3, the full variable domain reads GAGVSQTPSNKVTEKGKYVELRCDPISGHTALYWYRQSLGQGPEFLIYFQGTGAADDSGLPNDRFFAVRPEGSVSTLKIQRTERGDSAVYLCASSRDGGSTDTQYFGPGTRLTVL.

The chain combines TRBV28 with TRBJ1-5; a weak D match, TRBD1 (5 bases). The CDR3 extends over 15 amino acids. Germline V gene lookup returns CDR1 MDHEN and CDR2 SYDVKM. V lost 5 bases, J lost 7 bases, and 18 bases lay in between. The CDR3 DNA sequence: TGTGCCAGCAGTGGCCCCGGGGGGGTGGACCAGCCCCAGCATTTT. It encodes CASSGPGGVDQPQHF.

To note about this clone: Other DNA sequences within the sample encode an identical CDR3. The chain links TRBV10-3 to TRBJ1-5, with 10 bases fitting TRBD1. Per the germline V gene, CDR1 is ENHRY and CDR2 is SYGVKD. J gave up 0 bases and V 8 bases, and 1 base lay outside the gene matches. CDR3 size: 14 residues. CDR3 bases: TGTGCCATCGGGACAGGGGATAGCAATCAGCCCCAGCATTTT. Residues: CAIGTGDSNQPQHF.

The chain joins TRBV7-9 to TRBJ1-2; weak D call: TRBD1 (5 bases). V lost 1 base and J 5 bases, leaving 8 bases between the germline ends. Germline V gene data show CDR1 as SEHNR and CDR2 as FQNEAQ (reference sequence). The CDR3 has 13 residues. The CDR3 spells CASSLGTGYGYTF. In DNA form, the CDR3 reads TGTGCCAGCAGCTTAGGCACAGGTTATGGCTACACCTTC.

This CDR3 is CASGPQETQYF. Written as DNA, the CDR3 is TGTGCCAGCGGCCCCCAGGAGACCCAGTACTTC. The chain has TRBV6-5 and TRBJ2-5, with D hard to call. Germline V lookup: CDR1 MNHEY, CDR2 SVGAGI. Trimming took 8 bases from V and 5 from J, leaving 9 bases between them. This CDR3 is built from 11 residues.

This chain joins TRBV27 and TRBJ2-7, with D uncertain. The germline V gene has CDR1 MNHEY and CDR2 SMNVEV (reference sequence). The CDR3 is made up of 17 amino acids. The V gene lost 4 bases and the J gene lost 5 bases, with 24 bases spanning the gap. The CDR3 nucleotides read TGTGCCAGCAGTTCTCCTTTGAGGTTCGGGTTACGCGACGAGCAGTACTTC. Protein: CASSSPLRFGLRDEQYF.

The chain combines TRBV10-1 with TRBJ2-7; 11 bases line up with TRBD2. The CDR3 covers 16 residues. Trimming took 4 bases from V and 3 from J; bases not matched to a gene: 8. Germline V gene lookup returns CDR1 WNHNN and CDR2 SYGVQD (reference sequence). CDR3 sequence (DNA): TGCGCCAGCAGTGGAGAACTAGCGGGAGCCAACTACGAGCAGTACTTC. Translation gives CASSGELAGANYEQYF.

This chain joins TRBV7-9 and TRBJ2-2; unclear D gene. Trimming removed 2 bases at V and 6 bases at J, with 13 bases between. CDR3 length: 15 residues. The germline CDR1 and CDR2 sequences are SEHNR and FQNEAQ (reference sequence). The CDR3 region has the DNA TGTGCCAGCAGCTTATTCGAGTACGGGTCCGGGGAGCTGTTTTTT. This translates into CASSLFEYGSGELFF.

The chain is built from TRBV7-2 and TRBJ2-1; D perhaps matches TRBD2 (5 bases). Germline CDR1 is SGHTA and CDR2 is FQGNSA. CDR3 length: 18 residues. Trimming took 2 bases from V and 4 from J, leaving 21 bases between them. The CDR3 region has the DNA TGTGCCAGCAGCTTACCCGGGGATTCCTCGTGGATTTACAATGAGCAGTTCTTC. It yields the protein CASSLPGDSSWIYNEQFF.

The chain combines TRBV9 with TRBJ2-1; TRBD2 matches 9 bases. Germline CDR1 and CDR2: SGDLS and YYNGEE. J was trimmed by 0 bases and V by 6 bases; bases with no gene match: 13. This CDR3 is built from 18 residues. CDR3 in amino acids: CASTNPVDSGSSYNEQFF. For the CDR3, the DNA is TGTGCCAGCACCAACCCGGTCGATAGCGGGAGCTCCTACAATGAGCAGTTCTTC.

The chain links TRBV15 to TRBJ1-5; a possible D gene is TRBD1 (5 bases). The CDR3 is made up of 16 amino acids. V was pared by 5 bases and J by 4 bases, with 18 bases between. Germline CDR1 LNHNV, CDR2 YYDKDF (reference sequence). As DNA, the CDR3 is TGTGCCACCAGCGGGTTCCGGGGGAATATGAATCAGCCCCAGCATTTT. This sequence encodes CATSGFRGNMNQPQHF.

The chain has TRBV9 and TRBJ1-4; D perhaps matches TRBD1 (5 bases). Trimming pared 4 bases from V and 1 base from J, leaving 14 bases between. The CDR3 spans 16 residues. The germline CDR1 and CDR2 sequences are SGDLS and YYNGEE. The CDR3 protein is CASSQRTGGTNEKLFF. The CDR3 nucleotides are TGTGCCAGCAGCCAAAGGACGGGGGGAACTAATGAAAAACTGTTTTTT.

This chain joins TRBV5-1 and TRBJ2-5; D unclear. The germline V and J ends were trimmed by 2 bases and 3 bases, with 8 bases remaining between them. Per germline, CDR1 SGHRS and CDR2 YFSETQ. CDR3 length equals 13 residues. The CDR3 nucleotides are TGCGCCAGCAGCTTCTTAGTAAAAGAGACCCAGTACTTC. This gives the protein CASSFLVKETQYF.

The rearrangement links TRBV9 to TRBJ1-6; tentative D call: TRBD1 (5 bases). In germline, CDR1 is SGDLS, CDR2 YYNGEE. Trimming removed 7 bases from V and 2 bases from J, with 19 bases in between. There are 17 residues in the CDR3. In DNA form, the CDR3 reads TGTGCCAGCTCAGGGCCGGTTATTGGAACCTATAATTCACCCCTCCACTTT. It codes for CASSGPVIGTYNSPLHF.

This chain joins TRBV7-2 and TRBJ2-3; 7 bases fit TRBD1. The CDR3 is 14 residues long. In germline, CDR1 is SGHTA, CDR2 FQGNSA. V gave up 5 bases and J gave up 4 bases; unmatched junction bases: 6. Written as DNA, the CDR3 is TGTGCCAGCAGCCCTAACAGGGGACCAGATACGCAGTATTTT. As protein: CASSPNRGPDTQYF.

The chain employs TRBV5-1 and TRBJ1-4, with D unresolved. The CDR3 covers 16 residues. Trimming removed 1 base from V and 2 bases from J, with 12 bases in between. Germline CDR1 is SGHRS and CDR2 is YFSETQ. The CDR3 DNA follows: TGCGCCAGCAGCTTGTCCCCGGAGGCGACTAATGAAAAACTGTTTTTT. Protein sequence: CASSLSPEATNEKLFF.

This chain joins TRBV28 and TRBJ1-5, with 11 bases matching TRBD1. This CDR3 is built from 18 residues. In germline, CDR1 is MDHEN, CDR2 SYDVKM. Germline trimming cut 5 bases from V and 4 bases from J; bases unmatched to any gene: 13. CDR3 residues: CASSARDRGKVRNQPQHF. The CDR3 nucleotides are TGTGCCAGCAGTGCTCGGGACAGGGGGAAGGTAAGGAATCAGCCCCAGCATTTT.

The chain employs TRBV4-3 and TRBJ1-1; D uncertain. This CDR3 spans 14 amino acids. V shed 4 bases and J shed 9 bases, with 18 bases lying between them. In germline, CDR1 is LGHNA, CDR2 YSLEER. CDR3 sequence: CASSLRIGRGQAFF. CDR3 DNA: TGCGCCAGCAGCCTACGAATCGGACGGGGTCAAGCTTTCTTT.

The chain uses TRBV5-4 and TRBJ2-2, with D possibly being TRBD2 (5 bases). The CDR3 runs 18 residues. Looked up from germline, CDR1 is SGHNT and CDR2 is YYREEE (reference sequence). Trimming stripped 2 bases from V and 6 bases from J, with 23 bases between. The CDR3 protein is CASSFSGLRARGSGELFF. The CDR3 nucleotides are TGTGCCAGCAGCTTCTCCGGCCTGAGGGCGAGAGGATCCGGGGAGCTGTTTTTT.